One and the same sample provided the 23 T cell receptor beta chains below, sequenced in a study of immune heterogeneity within non-small cell lung tumors. Multiplex PCR amplified TCR beta CDR3 with 32 V and 13 J primers. TCRdb processed the multiplex PCR reads anew with MiXCR; each CDR3 protein has one entry. Found here are tens of thousands of distinct CDR3 sequences, 28% of them singletons; the top ten hold approximately 4.2%. Bulk tumor genomic DNA served as template, at 550 to 700 ng per sample. While surgery was under way, several biopsies spaced far apart were taken per primary tumor. Their non-small cell lung cancer was newly diagnosed and untreated, and the patients underwent curative surgery. Sample: lung tumor tissue. These receptor sequences come from a man in his forties with non-small cell lung cancer.

Of note for this clonotype: Just one base apart from a much larger clone, this may be a read error. Since the CDR3 does not end with the conserved phenylalanine or tryptophan, this likely comes from a read error. V usage is TRBV3-1 and J usage is TRBJ2-2; 7 bases are a match to TRBD2. CDR3 size: 16 residues. J lost 5 bases, V lost 1 base, and 7 bases had no gene match. Per the germline V gene, CDR1 is LGHDT and CDR2 is YNNKEL (reference sequence). The CDR3 is CASSQGQGGRTGELFS. DNA for the CDR3: TGTGCCAGCAGCCAAGGGCAGGGAGGGCGAACCGGGGAGCTGTTTTCT.

This clonotype came up a few times. The J gene is TRBJ2-1, the V gene TRBV18; D is unclear. Germline CDR1 is KGHSH and CDR2 is LQKENI. V was cut by 6 bases and J by 13 bases, with 13 bases left in between. The CDR3 is 11 residues long. The CDR3 DNA is TGTGCCAGCTCCCCCCTAGACGGCCAGTTCTTC. As protein: CASSPLDGQFF.

This clonotype was counted at least ten times. CDR3 region: CASSVSADTQYF. Written as DNA, the CDR3 is TGTGCCAGCAGCGTCTCAGCAGATACGCAGTATTTT. This chain uses TRBV7-9 with TRBJ2-3; D remains ambiguous. Trimming stripped 5 bases from V and 4 bases from J, with 7 bases between. Germline CDR1 SEHNR, CDR2 FQNEAQ (reference sequence). The CDR3 sequence is 12 residues long.

This clonotype was recorded a few times. This may be a read error, as it is one base from a much larger clone. The rearrangement uses TRBV7-2 and TRBJ2-2; D is undetermined. The CDR3 runs to 12 residues. From germline, CDR1 is SGHTA and CDR2 FQGNSA. In DNA, the CDR3 is TGTGCCAGCCGCTTCACGGCCGGGGAGCTGTTTTTT. Its translation is CASRFTAGELFF.

This clonotype appeared many times. V and J are TRBV7-8 and TRBJ1-1; D is undetermined. Deletions cut 1 base from V and 1 base from J, with 4 bases between. The germline V gene encodes CDR1 SGHVS and CDR2 FQNEAQ. The CDR3 covers 13 residues. The CDR3 loop reads CASSLGTNTEAFF. The CDR3 DNA follows: TGTGCCAGCAGCTTAGGAACGAACACTGAAGCTTTCTTT. Variable domain in full (rest from reference TRBV7-8 and TRBJ1-1): GAGVSQSPRYKVAKRGQDVALRCDPISGHVSLFWYQQALGQGPEFLTYFQNEAQLDKSGLPSDRFFAERPEGSVSTLKIQRTQQEDSAVYLCASSLGTNTEAFFGQGTRLTVV.

Ten or more counts support this clonotype. The J gene is TRBJ1-6, the V gene TRBV11-3; 10 positions agree with TRBD1. CDR1 and CDR2 (germline): SGHNT, YENEEA. CDR3 size: 14 residues. V was pared by 4 bases and J by 7 bases, with 1 base of the junction left unmatched. Here the CDR3 DNA reads TGTGCCAGCAGCTGGGACAGGGGAAATTCACCCCTCCACTTT. Its translation is CASSWDRGNSPLHF.

This clonotype was counted only a few times. The genes are TRBV2 and TRBJ2-4, with a possible D match to TRBD1 (6 bases). Germline V CDR1 and CDR2: SNHLY, FYNNEI. V was cut by 5 bases and J by 7 bases, with 15 bases left in between. CDR3 length equals 14 residues. The CDR3 protein is CASSSDRSPNIQYF. The CDR3 nucleotides are TGTGCCAGCAGTTCCGACAGGTCCCCTAACATTCAGTACTTC.

There are a few counts of this clonotype. The rearrangement joins TRBV12-3 or TRBV12-4 to TRBJ2-1; a possible D gene is TRBD2 (7 bases). V was clipped by 4 bases and J by 8 bases, with 30 bases between them. This CDR3 is 19 amino acids long. Here the CDR3 DNA reads TGTGCCAGCAGTTCCTCGAGGGGGGGGGGCAACCTACCAACACATGAGCAGTTCTTC. Translating gives CASSSSRGGGNLPTHEQFF.

A remark on this clonotype: With a much larger clone just one base away, this may be a read error. This chain links TRBV6-2 or TRBV6-3 with TRBJ2-1; D may match TRBD1 or TRBD2 (5 bases each). The CDR3 contains 15 residues. Germline assignment: CDR1 MNHEY and CDR2 SVGEGT. The CDR3 is CASRARGTTYNEKFF. As DNA, the CDR3 is TGTGCCAGCAGGGCGAGAGGGACCACCTACAATGAGAAGTTCTTC.

This clonotype was found many times. The rearrangement joins TRBV2 to TRBJ2-5; either TRBD1 or TRBD2 may supply D (5 bases each). Per germline, CDR1 SNHLY and CDR2 FYNNEI. The CDR3 totals 16 residues. Trimming shortened V by 3 bases and J by 2 bases, and 16 bases separated the two germline ends. CDR3 loop: CASSDSVGRQQETQYF. CDR3 DNA: TGTGCCAGCAGTGATTCCGTGGGACGGCAGCAAGAGACCCAGTACTTC. Full variable domain (missing parts from reference TRBV2 and TRBJ2-5): EPEVTQTPSHQVTQMGQEVILRCVPISNHLYFYWYRQILGQKVEFLVSFYNNEISEKSEIFDDQFSVERPDGSNFTLKIRSTKLEDSAMYFCASSDSVGRQQETQYFGPGTRLLVL.

Comments on this clonotype: It may be a read error: a sequence one base away is much more abundant. V gene TRBV10-2 combines with J gene TRBJ1-6, with D maybe TRBD1 (5 bases). Germline assignment: CDR1 WSHSY and CDR2 SAAADI. The CDR3 sequence is 14 residues long. In DNA form, the CDR3 reads TGCGCCAGCATTGAGGAGGGGTATAATTCACCCCTCCACTTT. Protein product: CASIEEGYNSPLHF.

About this clonotype itself: A read error is possible here, since a much larger clone lies one base away. V and J are TRBV29-1 and TRBJ2-1; 10 bases are shared with TRBD2. The CDR3 extends over 15 amino acids. Germline trimming cut 3 bases from V and 7 bases from J; bases unmatched to any gene: 9. Germline CDR1 reads SQVTM; CDR2 reads ANQGSEA. This CDR3 reads CSVDAGVAGGNEQFF. The CDR3 coding sequence is TGCAGCGTTGACGCCGGAGTAGCGGGAGGTAATGAGCAGTTCTTC.

This clonotype was seen at least ten times. This chain joins TRBV5-6 and TRBJ2-7; D uncertain. The CDR3 runs to 16 residues. Per germline, CDR1 SGHDT and CDR2 YYEEEE. With 1 base removed from V and 0 bases from J, the gap between germline ends came to 14 bases. The CDR3 is CASSLRYRQLSYEQYF. CDR3 in DNA: TGTGCCAGCAGCTTGAGGTACCGCCAGCTCTCCTACGAGCAGTACTTC.

The chain couples TRBV9 to TRBJ2-2, with D perhaps matching TRBD2 (6 bases). CDR1 is SGDLS and CDR2 is YYNGEE in the germline V gene. Trimming took off 3 bases at V and 7 bases at J, with 10 bases between the two ends. This CDR3 has 13 residues. The CDR3 DNA reads TGTGCCAGCAGCGCCGGGACTGTCGGGGAGCTGTTTTTT. Translated: CASSAGTVGELFF.

This clonotype was observed a few times. This chain connects TRBV24-1 to TRBJ2-3; D might be TRBD1 (7 bases). CDR1 is KGHDR, CDR2 SFDVKD, per germline. V dropped 1 base and J dropped 5 bases, with 12 bases sitting between them. This CDR3 comprises 15 residues. The CDR3 is CATSDLWQGGDTQYF. The CDR3 DNA reads as TGTGCCACCAGTGATTTATGGCAGGGGGGAGATACGCAGTATTTT.

This clonotype was observed a few times. V gene TRBV25-1 combines with J gene TRBJ2-5; D is ambiguous. Germline V lookup: CDR1 MGHDK, CDR2 SYGVNS. V lost 2 bases, J lost 3 bases, and 4 bases lay in between. This CDR3 is 12 amino acids long. The CDR3, as DNA: TGTGCCAGCAGTGAAGGGGAAGAGACCCAGTACTTC. It is translated as CASSEGEETQYF.

As concerns this clonotype: This may arise from a read error, as a much more abundant clone is one base away. The chain carries TRBV6-6 and TRBJ2-6, with unresolved D. The length of the CDR3 is 16 residues. Looked up from germline, CDR1 is MNHNY and CDR2 is SVGAGI (reference sequence). The CDR3 nucleotides are TGTGCCAGCATTTACTCCCAACGACCTGGGGCCAACGTCCTGACTTTC. Translating gives CASIYSQRPGANVLTF.

The chain has TRBV6-1 and TRBJ2-5, with TRBD2 identical over 9 bases. Germline assignment: CDR1 MNHNS and CDR2 SASEGT. Trimming removed 9 bases from V and 9 bases from J; junction bases left unmatched: 17. The CDR3 sequence is 15 residues long. CDR3 bases: TGTGCCAGAGGTGATACCCTCTTTGCGGGGGGGCCCCAGTACTTC. Its protein is CARGDTLFAGGPQYF.

This clonotype is medium-sized in the sample. The chain combines TRBV3-1 with TRBJ2-7, with no clear D. Germline V CDR1 and CDR2: LGHDT, YNNKEL (reference sequence). Trimming cost V 1 base and J 6 bases, with 7 bases left between them. The CDR3 runs to 12 residues. This chain's CDR3 is CASSQVRGEQYF. In DNA form, the CDR3 reads TGTGCCAGCAGCCAAGTACGAGGCGAGCAGTACTTC.

This clonotype was recorded at least ten times. The chain is built from TRBV6-1 and TRBJ1-1; TRBD1 might be the D (6 bases). This CDR3 comprises 16 residues. V was clipped by 8 bases and J by 1 base, with 20 bases between them. CDR1 and CDR2 from the germline V gene are MNHNS and SASEGT. CDR3 region: CASALRDTAPNTEAFF. The CDR3 coding sequence is TGTGCCAGCGCCCTCCGGGACACCGCTCCGAACACTGAAGCTTTCTTT.

In its sample, this clonotype was seen a few times. V is TRBV6-4 and J is TRBJ2-1, with TRBD2 matching 8 bases. The CDR3 runs 15 residues. Trimming took 6 bases from V and 7 from J; bases not matched to a gene: 11. The germline V gene has CDR1 MRHNA and CDR2 SNTAGT. The CDR3 coding sequence is TGTGCCAGCAGAGAACAAGGACTAGCAAGTAATGAGCAGTTCTTC. This translates into CASREQGLASNEQFF.

In its sample, this clonotype was seen a few times. The chain uses TRBV20-1 and TRBJ2-3; TRBD2 agrees at 8 bases. Per germline, CDR1 DFQATT and CDR2 SNEGSKA (reference sequence). The CDR3 has 14 amino acids. With V trimmed by 6 bases and J by 0 bases, 5 bases remained unmatched. CDR3 nucleotide sequence: TGCAGTGCCCGGCGACTAGCGAGCACAGATACGCAGTATTTT. Encoded protein: CSARRLASTDTQYF.

The V call is TRBV7-9, the J call TRBJ1-2, with D hard to call. The CDR3 length is 11 residues. The ends were cut back, 9 bases at V and 2 bases at J, with 7 bases in the middle. CDR1 and CDR2 from the germline V gene are SEHNR and FQNEAQ (reference sequence). DNA of the CDR3: TGTGCCAGTCTAGGCAACTATGGCTACACCTTC. Its translation is CASLGNYGYTF.